Listed here is a single T cell receptor beta chain. This receptor's antigen is unknown. Base qualities are not provided; no much larger clone lies one nucleotide away. TCRbeta CDR3 regions were amplified from genomic DNA by means of the immunoSEQ Assay, a bias-controlled multiplex PCR. From the authors' description of their analysis: The number of nucleated cells in each sample was estimated from the amplification of reference gene primers within the assay. Sequence reads were collapsed and filtered to measure the absolute abundance of every unique TCRbeta CDR3 rearrangement. Productive Simpson clonality was computed per sample as the square root of Simpson's diversity index over productive rearrangements. Imported from immuneACCESS, the table was reduced by TCRdb to in-frame sequences with V and J called. These copies leave out some clones; in studies compared against another copy, an unresolved V gene accounts for under half, and the cause of the remainder is not known. V, J and clone size reflect that table, while D and trimming were determined from the DNA. In this sample the table shows about 41,000 clones, around four fifths of which occur a single time. The top ten clonotypes cover around 42% of the sample.

The sample belongs to a study of blood T cell repertoires in COVID-19 (dated by TCRdb to about 2020). Turning to the overall study: Collaborator samples came from the United States, Italy and Spain and covered acute and convalescent phases of COVID-19. The prospective study material was composed of cDNA or gDNA derived from T cells, B-cell-depleted T cells, or PBMCs. The dataset comprised deeply sampled blood TCRbeta repertoires from subjects exposed to, actively infected with, or recovered from COVID-19. A freely available public database, intended as a resource for researchers studying the immune response to SARS-CoV-2, is where the repertoires were released. The samples were drawn from two sources: the first 160 participants of the ongoing ImmuneRACE study, and 1,200 or so subjects contributed by 6 global collaborators. The sample metadata nearly always contained a de-identified subject ID, COVID-19 status, age in years and sex. Where HLA class I and class II types were available, the types were taken from metadata supplied by the sample provider, not from assay-based typing. What the study reported, not specific to this receptor: How much clinical and demographic metadata was included differed by source and by participant, and the metadata was provided uncurated.

The collaborating institutions used their own protocols to collect whole blood in K2EDTA tubes. For TCRbeta analysis, collaborator samples were shipped as frozen whole blood, as isolated PBMCs, or as DNA extracted from either sample type. The sample consisted of peripheral blood. This receptor was obtained from a woman older than 75 with active or convalescent COVID-19.

Here is the DNA: TGCGCCAGCAGCTGGACAGGGAGGAACACCGGGGAGCTGTTTTTT. The translation is CASSWTGRNTGELFF. The chain uses TRBV5-1 and TRBJ2-2, with TRBD1 matching 8 junction bases. Taken from cysteine to phenylalanine, the CDR3 has 15 residues. The CDR3 DNA has 45 bases and is translated from base 1. Unmatched junction bases come to 2, with V trimmed by 3 bases and J by 1 base. Sequences SGHRS (CDR1) and YFSETQ (CDR2) are obtained from the germline V gene.